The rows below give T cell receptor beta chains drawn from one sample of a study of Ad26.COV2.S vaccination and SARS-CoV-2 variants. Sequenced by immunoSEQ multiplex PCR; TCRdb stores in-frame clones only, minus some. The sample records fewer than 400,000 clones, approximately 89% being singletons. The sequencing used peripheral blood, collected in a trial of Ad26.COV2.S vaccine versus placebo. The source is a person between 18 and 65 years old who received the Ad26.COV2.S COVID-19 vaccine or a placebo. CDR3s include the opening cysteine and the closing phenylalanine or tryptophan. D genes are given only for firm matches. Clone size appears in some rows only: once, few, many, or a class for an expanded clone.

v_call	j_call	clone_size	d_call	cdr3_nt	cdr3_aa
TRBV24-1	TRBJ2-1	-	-	TGTGCCACCAGTTCATACTCCTACAATGAGCAGTTCTTC	CATSSYSYNEQFF
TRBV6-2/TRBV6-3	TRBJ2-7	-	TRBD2	TGTGCCAGCAGTTTAAGCGGGATCTACGAGCAGTACTTC	CASSLSGIYEQYF
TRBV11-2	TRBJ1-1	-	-	TGTGCCAGCAGCCCGCGAGTGAACACTGAAGCTTTCTTT	CASSPRVNTEAFF
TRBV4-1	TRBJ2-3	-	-	TGCGCCAGCAGCCAAGAAGCGCCAGATACGCAGTATTTT	CASSQEAPDTQYF
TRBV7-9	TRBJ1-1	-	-	TGTGCCAGCAGCCCTGAGGCGAAGGCTTTCTTT	CASSPEAKAFF
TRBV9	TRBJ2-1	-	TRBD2	TGTGCCAGCAGCATAGGACTAGCGGGAGCATGGAATGAGCAGTTCTTC	CASSIGLAGAWNEQFF
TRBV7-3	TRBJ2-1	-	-	TGTGCCAGCAGTCAGGGGGGGACGAGCTCCTACAATGAGCAGTTCTTC	CASSQGGTSSYNEQFF
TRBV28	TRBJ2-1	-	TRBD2	TGTGCCAGCAGCCCCCCGGGACTAGCGGGAGGGCCCTACAATGAGCAGTTCTTC	CASSPPGLAGGPYNEQFF
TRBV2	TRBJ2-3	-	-	TGTGCCAGCTCCCCGTGGGTTGGCACAGATACGCAGTATTTT	CASSPWVGTDTQYF
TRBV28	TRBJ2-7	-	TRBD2	TGTGCCAGCAGAGGCGGGACTAGCGGGTTTTTCGAGCAGTACTTC	CASRGGTSGFFEQYF
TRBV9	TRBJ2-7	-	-	TGTGCCAGCAGCGTACACAGGAGCTCCTACGAGCAGTACTTC	CASSVHRSSYEQYF
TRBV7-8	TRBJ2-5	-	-	TGTGCCAGCAGCCTCCGACTCCCGAGGCAAGAGACCCAGTACTTC	CASSLRLPRQETQYF
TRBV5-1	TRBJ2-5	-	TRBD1	TGCGCCAGCAGCCCGATGAGACAGGGGTCGGGCGAGACCCAGTACTTC	CASSPMRQGSGETQYF
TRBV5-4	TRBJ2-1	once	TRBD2	TGTGCCAGCAGCACCGGGACTAGCCCTTACAATGAGCAGTTCTTC	CASSTGTSPYNEQFF
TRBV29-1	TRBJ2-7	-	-	TGCAGCGTTGAAGATCAACCGATGAACGAGCAGTACTTC	CSVEDQPMNEQYF
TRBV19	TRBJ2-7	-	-	TGTGCCAGTAGTATGGCCCTCCGCCTATCGGAAAAGGAGCAGTACTTC	CASSMALRLSEKEQYF
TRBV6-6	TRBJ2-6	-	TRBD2	TGTGCCAGCAGTCCGACTAGCGGGAGGGCGGCTGGGGCCAACGTCCTGACTTTC	CASSPTSGRAAGANVLTF
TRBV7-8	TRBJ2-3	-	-	TGTGCCAGCAGCTTAGGTGCGCCAGATACGCAGTATTTT	CASSLGAPDTQYF
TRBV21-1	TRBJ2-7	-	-	TGTGCCAGCAGCTACACCCTCGGGAGCTCCTACGAGCAGTACTTC	CASSYTLGSSYEQYF
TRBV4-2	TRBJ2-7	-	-	TGTGCCAGCAGCCAAGAACTTGGGACGCAGTACTTC	CASSQELGTQYF
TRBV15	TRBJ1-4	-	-	TGTGCCACCAGCAATACAGGTGGGGCTAATGAAAAACTGTTTTTT	CATSNTGGANEKLFF
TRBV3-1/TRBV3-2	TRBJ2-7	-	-	TGTGCCAGCAGCCTGCGCAGCGGCCTAGGGGACGAGCAGTACTTC	CASSLRSGLGDEQYF
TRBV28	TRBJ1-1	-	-	TGTGCCAGCAGTTTGATTGGGGGCCCTGAAGCTTTCTTT	CASSLIGGPEAFF
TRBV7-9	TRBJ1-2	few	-	TGTGCCAGCTCGCTGCAGGGACGCGGGGGCTACACCTTC	CASSLQGRGGYTF
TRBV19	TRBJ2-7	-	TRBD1	TGTGCCAGCGGACAGGGGGTATCCCTCGAGCAGTACTTC	CASGQGVSLEQYF
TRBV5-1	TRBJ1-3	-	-	TGCGCCAGCAGCTTGGAGGGGACTGGAAACACCATATATTTT	CASSLEGTGNTIYF
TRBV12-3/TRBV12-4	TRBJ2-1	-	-	TGTGCCAGCAGTGGACGGACTAACGCTGAGCAGTTCTTC	CASSGRTNAEQFF
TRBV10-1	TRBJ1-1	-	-	TGCGCCAGCAGTGGCTTCCGAGAGGGCACTGAAGCTTTCTTT	CASSGFREGTEAFF
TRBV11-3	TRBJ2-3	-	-	TGTGCCAGCAGCTTTCAGGAGGGAACAGATACGCAGTATTTT	CASSFQEGTDTQYF
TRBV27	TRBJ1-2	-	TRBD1	TGTGCCAGCAGTGGGGACAGGGTTGGCTACACCTTC	CASSGDRVGYTF
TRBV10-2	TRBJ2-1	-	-	TGCGCCAGCAGCTGGGACTCCAACAGTGAGCAGTTCTTC	CASSWDSNSEQFF
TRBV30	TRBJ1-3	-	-	TGTGCCTCGGGCGGGTCGGGCTTATCAGGGGCTGGAAACACCATATATTTT	CASGGSGLSGAGNTIYF
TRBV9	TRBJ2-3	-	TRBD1	TGTGCCAGCAGCGTAAGTAGGGGGCCCACAGATACGCAGTATTTT	CASSVSRGPTDTQYF
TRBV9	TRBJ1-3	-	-	TGTGCCAGCAGCCCCCGCCTTCCGGGGCCAGGGGACACCATATATTTT	CASSPRLPGPGDTIYF
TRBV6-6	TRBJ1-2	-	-	TGTGCCAGCAGCAGGGACGGCTATGGCTACACCTTC	CASSRDGYGYTF
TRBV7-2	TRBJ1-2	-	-	TGTGCCAGCAGCTCATCAGGGTTTTATGGCTACACCTTC	CASSSSGFYGYTF
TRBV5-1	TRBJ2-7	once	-	TGCGCCAGCAGCTTGGGGGGCTACGAGCAGTACTTC	CASSLGGYEQYF
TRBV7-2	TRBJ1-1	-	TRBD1	TGTGCCAGCAGCTTAGATTCGGGACAGGGTCGCGAAGCTTTCTTT	CASSLDSGQGREAFF
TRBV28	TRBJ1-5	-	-	TGTGCCAGCAGTTCGGCCGGGGTCAATCAGCCCCAGCATTTT	CASSSAGVNQPQHF
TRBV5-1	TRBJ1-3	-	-	TGCGCCAGCAGCTTGGGCAGGGCTGGAAACACCATATATTTT	CASSLGRAGNTIYF
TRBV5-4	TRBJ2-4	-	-	TGTGCCAGCAGCTTGAGACTAGGAAACATTCAGTACTTC	CASSLRLGNIQYF